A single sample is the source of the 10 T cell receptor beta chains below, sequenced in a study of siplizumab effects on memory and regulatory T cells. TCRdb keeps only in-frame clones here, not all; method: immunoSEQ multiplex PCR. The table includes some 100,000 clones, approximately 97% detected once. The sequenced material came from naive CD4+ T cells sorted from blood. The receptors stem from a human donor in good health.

This chain's CDR3 is CASSRRDRNTEAFF. The CDR3 nucleotides are TGTGCCAGCAGTCGCAGGGACAGAAACACTGAAGCTTTCTTT. The V and J genes are TRBV28 and TRBJ1-1, with 7 positions matching TRBD1. With V trimmed by 5 bases and J by 2 bases, 5 bases remained unmatched. The V gene's germline CDR1 is MDHEN and CDR2 SYDVKM. CDR3 length equals 14 residues.

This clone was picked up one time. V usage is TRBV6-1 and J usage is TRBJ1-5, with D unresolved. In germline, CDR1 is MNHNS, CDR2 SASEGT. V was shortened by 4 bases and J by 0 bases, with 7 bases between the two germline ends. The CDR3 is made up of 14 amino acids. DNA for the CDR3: TGTGCCAGCAGTGGGGGATATAGCAATCAGCCCCAGCATTTT. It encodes CASSGGYSNQPQHF.

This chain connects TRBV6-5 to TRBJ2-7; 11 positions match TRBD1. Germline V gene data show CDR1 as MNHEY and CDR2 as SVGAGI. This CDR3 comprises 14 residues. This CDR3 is CAARAGQGVYEQYF. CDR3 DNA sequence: TGTGCAGCTCGAGCGGGACAGGGGGTCTACGAGCAGTACTTC.

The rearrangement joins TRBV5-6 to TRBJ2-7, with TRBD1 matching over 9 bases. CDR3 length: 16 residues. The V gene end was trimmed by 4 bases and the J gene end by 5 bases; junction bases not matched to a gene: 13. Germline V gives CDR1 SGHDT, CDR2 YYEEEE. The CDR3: CASSPLGTGGFHEQYF. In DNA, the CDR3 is TGTGCCAGCAGCCCCCTTGGTACAGGGGGCTTCCACGAGCAGTACTTC.

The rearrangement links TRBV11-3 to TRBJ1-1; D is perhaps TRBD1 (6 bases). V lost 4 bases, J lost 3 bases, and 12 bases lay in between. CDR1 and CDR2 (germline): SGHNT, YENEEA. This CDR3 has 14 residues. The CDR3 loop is CASSSSGEYTEAFF. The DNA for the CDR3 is TGTGCCAGCAGCTCCTCAGGGGAGTACACTGAAGCTTTCTTT.

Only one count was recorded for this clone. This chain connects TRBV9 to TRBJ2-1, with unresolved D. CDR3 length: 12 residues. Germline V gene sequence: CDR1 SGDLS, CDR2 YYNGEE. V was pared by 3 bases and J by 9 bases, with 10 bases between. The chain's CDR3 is CASSASLGEQFF. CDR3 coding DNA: TGTGCCAGCAGCGCCTCTTTGGGTGAGCAGTTCTTC.

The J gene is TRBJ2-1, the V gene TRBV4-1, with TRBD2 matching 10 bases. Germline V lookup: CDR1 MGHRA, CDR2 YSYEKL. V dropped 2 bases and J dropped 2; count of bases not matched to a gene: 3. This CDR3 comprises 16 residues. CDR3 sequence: CASSQYTSGTYNEQFF. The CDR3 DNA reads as TGCGCCAGCAGCCAATATACTAGCGGGACCTACAATGAGCAGTTCTTC.

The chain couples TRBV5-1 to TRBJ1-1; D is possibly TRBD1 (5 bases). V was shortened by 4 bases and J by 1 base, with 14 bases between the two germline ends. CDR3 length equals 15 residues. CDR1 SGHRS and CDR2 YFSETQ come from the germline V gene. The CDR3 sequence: CASSSRVKGNTEAFF. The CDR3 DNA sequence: TGCGCCAGCAGCAGCAGGGTCAAGGGGAACACTGAAGCTTTCTTT.

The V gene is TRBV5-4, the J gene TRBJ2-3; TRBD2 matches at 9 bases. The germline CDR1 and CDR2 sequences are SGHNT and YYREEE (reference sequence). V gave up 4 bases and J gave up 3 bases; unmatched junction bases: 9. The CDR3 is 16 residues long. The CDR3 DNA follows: TGTGCCAGCAGCGACCGAGCGGGGGGTAGGACAGATACGCAGTATTTT. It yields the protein CASSDRAGGRTDTQYF.

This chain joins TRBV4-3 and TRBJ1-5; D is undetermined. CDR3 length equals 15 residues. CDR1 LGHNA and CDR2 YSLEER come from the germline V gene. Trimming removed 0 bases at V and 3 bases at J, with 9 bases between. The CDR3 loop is CASSQERSLNQPQHF. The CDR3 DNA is TGCGCCAGCAGCCAAGAGCGGTCACTCAATCAGCCCCAGCATTTT.